This is a list of T cell receptor beta chains from one sample in a study of T cells after yellow fever vaccination. TCRdb processed the 5' RACE reads anew with MiXCR; each CDR3 protein has one entry. The sample carries about 500,000 distinct CDR3 sequences, approximately 16% recorded once. Specimen: PBMCs, collected 5 to 6 days after the first yellow fever vaccination. The receptors were sampled from a man aged 18 to 29 who received the YFV17D yellow fever vaccine. Each CDR3 is given without its conserved first and last residue. Fields, in order: V gene, J gene, D gene, CDR3 protein. The D gene is left open where the match is weak.

V: TRBV9; J: TRBJ1-4; D: TRBD1; CDR3: ASSSRTGGTEKLF
V: TRBV7-2; J: TRBJ1-2; D: .; CDR3: ASSLATDWGYT
V: TRBV6-6; J: TRBJ1-6; D: .; CDR3: ASSYGDSPLH
V: TRBV7-9; J: TRBJ2-7; D: .; CDR3: ASSLGTGQVHEQY
V: TRBV6-2/TRBV6-3; J: TRBJ2-1; D: .; CDR3: ASRKLTYNEQF
V: TRBV12-3/TRBV12-4; J: TRBJ2-5; D: .; CDR3: ASSPEERQETQY
V: TRBV5-6; J: TRBJ2-1; D: TRBD2; CDR3: ASSLMPSGGYEQF
V: TRBV6-6; J: TRBJ2-7; D: .; CDR3: ASSSPESRPY
V: TRBV20-1; J: TRBJ2-3; D: .; CDR3: SAQGSVFTDTQY
V: TRBV5-1; J: TRBJ2-7; D: TRBD1; CDR3: ASSLAVTGVDEQY
V: TRBV7-6; J: TRBJ2-1; D: TRBD1; CDR3: ASSYTDRGRLEQF
V: TRBV7-2; J: TRBJ2-7; D: .; CDR3: ASSPRGGINEQY
V: TRBV12-3/TRBV12-4; J: TRBJ2-1; D: TRBD1; CDR3: ASNPGTGGLEQF
V: TRBV27; J: TRBJ2-3; D: TRBD1; CDR3: ASSYNRDSHTQY
V: TRBV12-3/TRBV12-4; J: TRBJ2-1; D: .; CDR3: ASSPRRKSSRGDNEQF
V: TRBV9; J: TRBJ2-3; D: .; CDR3: ASQTWGTDTQY
V: TRBV4-1; J: TRBJ2-6; D: .; CDR3: ASSQAGVRSGANVLT
V: TRBV20-1; J: TRBJ1-1; D: .; CDR3: SAFPGGTEAF
V: TRBV6-5; J: TRBJ1-2; D: .; CDR3: ASSYSVTNYGYT
V: TRBV5-1; J: TRBJ2-2; D: TRBD1; CDR3: ASSFIVGTANTGELF
V: TRBV9; J: TRBJ2-7; D: TRBD1; CDR3: ASSPTGDVGEQY
V: TRBV12-3/TRBV12-4; J: TRBJ2-5; D: TRBD2; CDR3: ASSPHELAGGPQETQY
V: TRBV7-8; J: TRBJ2-5; D: .; CDR3: ASSRIRGPSQETQY
V: TRBV5-1; J: TRBJ2-1; D: .; CDR3: ASSLDGGPNEQF
V: TRBV4-3; J: TRBJ2-3; D: .; CDR3: ASSQDGVAADTQY
V: TRBV10-3; J: TRBJ1-1; D: .; CDR3: AITRLANTEAF
V: TRBV20-1; J: TRBJ1-5; D: .; CDR3: SASRRGGTSNQPQH
V: TRBV6-5; J: TRBJ1-5; D: .; CDR3: ASSYRGNNQPQH
V: TRBV6-5; J: TRBJ1-3; D: .; CDR3: ASSYAGTMSSGNTIY
V: TRBV5-1; J: TRBJ1-2; D: TRBD1; CDR3: ASSSLTGWSVDGYT
V: TRBV5-1; J: TRBJ2-3; D: .; CDR3: ASSFGRVSTDTQY
V: TRBV7-9; J: TRBJ2-7; D: .; CDR3: ASSFPTDEQY
V: TRBV15; J: TRBJ1-4; D: .; CDR3: ATSRDHGSSNEKLF
V: TRBV6-2/TRBV6-3; J: TRBJ1-2; D: .; CDR3: ASKGQVYYGYT
V: TRBV7-8; J: TRBJ1-2; D: TRBD1; CDR3: ASSFSRDRGYGYT
V: TRBV20-1; J: TRBJ1-4; D: TRBD1; CDR3: SARGGYEKLF
V: TRBV7-3; J: TRBJ2-3; D: .; CDR3: ASSLTAWGHTQY
V: TRBV30; J: TRBJ2-7; D: .; CDR3: AWALGGGYEQY
V: TRBV28; J: TRBJ2-1; D: TRBD2; CDR3: ASATSGGWGYNEQF
V: TRBV12-3/TRBV12-4; J: TRBJ2-3; D: .; CDR3: ASSSILAVDTQY
V: TRBV3-1; J: TRBJ1-1; D: .; CDR3: ASSQDVWTEAF